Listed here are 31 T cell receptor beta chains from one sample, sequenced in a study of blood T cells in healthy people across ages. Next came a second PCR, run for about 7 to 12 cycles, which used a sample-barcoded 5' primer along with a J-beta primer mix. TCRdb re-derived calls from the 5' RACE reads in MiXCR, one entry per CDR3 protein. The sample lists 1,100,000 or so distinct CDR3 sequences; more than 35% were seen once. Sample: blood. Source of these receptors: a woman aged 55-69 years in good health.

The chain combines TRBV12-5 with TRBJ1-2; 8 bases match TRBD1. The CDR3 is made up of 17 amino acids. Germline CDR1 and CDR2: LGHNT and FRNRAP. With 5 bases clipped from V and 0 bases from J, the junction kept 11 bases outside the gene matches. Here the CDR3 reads CASGGDRSQTTNYGYTF. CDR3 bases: TGTGCTAGTGGTGGGGACAGGTCGCAAACTACTAACTATGGCTACACCTTC. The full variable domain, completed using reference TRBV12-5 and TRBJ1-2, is DARVTQTPRHKVTEMGQEVTMRCQPILGHNTVFWYRQTMMQGLELLAYFRNRAPLDDSGMPKDRFSAEMPDATLATLKIQPSEPRDSAVYFCASGGDRSQTTNYGYTFGSGTRLTVV.

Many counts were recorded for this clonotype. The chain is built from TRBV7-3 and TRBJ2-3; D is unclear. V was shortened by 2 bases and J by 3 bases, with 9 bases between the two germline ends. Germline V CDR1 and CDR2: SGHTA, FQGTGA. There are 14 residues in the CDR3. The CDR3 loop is CASSLSGQTDTQYF. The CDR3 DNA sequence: TGTGCCAGCAGCTTATCAGGCCAGACAGATACGCAGTATTTT. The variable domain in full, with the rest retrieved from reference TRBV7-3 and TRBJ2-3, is GAGVSQTPSNKVTEKGKYVELRCDPISGHTALYWYRQSLGQGPEFLIYFQGTGAADDSGLPNDRFFAVRPEGSVSTLKIQRTERGDSAVYLCASSLSGQTDTQYFGPGTRLTVL.

CDR3 amino acids: CASSFRGPATDTQYF. In DNA, the CDR3 is TGCGCCAGCAGCTTTCGAGGTCCTGCCACAGATACGCAGTATTTT. V and J are TRBV5-1 and TRBJ2-3; D not certain. Trimming cost V 2 bases and J 2 bases, with 12 bases left between them. The CDR3 loop spans 15 amino acids. The germline CDR1 and CDR2 sequences are SGHRS and YFSETQ.

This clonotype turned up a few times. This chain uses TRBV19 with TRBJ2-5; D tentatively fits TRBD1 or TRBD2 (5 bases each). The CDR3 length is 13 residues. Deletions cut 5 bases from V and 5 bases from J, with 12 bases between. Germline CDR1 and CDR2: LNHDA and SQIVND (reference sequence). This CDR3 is CASSRTGTETQYF. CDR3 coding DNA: TGTGCCAGTAGTCGGACGGGGACCGAGACCCAGTACTTC.

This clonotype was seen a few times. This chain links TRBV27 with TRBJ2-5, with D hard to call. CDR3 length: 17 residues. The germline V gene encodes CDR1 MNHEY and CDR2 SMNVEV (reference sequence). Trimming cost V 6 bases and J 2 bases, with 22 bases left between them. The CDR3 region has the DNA TGTGCCAGCAGCCGCCTACCCGACTCCGTACGGCAAGAGACCCAGTACTTC. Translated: CASSRLPDSVRQETQYF.

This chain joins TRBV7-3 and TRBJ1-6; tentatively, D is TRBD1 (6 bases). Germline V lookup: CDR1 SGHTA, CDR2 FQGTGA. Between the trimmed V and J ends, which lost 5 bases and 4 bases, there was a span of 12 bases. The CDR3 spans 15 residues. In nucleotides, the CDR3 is TGTGCCAGCAGCGTCTCGGGACATTATAATTCACCCCTCCACTTT. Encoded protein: CASSVSGHYNSPLHF.

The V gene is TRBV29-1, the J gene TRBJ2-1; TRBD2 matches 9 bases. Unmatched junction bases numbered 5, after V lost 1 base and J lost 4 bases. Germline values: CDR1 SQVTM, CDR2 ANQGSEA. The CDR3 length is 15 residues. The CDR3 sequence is CSVEVRAGGYNEQFF. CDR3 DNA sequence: TGCAGCGTTGAAGTGAGAGCGGGAGGATACAATGAGCAGTTCTTC.

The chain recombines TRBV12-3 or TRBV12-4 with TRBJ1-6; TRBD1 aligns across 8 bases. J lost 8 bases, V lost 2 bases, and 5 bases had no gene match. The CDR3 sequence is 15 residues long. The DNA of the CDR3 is TGTGCCAGCAGTTTAACGACAGGGGATTATTCACCCCTCCACTTT. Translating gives CASSLTTGDYSPLHF.

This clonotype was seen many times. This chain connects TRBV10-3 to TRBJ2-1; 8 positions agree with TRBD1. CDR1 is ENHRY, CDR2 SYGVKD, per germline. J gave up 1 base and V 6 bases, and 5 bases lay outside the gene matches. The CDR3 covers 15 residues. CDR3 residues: CAIRADRGSYNEQFF. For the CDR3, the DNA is TGTGCCATCAGGGCCGACAGGGGATCCTACAATGAGCAGTTCTTC.

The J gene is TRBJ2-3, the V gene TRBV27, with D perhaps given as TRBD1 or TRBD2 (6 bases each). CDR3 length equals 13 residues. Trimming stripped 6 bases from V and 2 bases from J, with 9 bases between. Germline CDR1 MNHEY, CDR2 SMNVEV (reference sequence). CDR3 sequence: CASRRDTTDTQYF. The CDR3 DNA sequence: TGTGCCAGCAGGCGGGACACCACAGATACGCAGTATTTT.

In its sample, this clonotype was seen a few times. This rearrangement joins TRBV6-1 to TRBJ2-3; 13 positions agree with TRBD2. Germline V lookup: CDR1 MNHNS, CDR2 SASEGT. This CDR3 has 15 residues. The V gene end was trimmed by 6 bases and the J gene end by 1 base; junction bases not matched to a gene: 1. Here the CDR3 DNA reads TGTGCCAGCAGCGGACTAGCGGGAGGCACAGATACGCAGTATTTT. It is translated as CASSGLAGGTDTQYF.

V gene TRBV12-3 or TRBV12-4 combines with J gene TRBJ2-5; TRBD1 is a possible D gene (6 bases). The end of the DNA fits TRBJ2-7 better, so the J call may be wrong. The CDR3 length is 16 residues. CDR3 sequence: CASSSRSGTNRYEQYF. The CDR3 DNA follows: TGTGCCAGCAGTTCACGCTCCGGGACAAACCGATACGAGCAGTACTTC.

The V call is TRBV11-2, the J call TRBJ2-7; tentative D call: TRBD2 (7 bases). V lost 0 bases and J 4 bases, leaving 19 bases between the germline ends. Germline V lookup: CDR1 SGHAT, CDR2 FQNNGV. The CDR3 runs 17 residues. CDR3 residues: CASSLDRGAGVGYEQYF. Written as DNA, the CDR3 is TGTGCCAGCAGCTTAGATCGGGGGGCGGGAGTAGGGTACGAGCAGTACTTC.

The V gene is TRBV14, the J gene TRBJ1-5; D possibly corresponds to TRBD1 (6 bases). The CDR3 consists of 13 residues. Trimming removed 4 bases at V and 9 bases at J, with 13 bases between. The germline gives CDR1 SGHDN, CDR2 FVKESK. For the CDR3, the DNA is TGTGCCAGCAGCCCGGACAGCGGAGTGCCCCAGCATTTT. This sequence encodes CASSPDSGVPQHF.

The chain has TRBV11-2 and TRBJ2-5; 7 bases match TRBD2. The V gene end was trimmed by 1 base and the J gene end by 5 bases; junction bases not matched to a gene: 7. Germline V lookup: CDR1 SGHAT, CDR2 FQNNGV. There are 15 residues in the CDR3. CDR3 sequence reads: CASSLGTSVAETQYF. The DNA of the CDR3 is TGTGCCAGCAGCTTAGGGACTAGTGTCGCGGAGACCCAGTACTTC.

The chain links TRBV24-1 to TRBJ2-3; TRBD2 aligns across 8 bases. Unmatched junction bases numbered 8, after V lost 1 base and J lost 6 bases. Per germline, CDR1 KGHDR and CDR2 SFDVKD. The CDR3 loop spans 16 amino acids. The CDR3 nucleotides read TGTGCCACCAGTGATTTTAAGCGGGAGAGTCGGGATACGCAGTATTTT. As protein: CATSDFKRESRDTQYF.

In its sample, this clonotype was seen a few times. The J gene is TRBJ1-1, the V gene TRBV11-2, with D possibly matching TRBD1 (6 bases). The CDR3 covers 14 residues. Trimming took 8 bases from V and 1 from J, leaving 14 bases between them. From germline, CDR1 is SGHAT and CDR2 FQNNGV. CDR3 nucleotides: TGTGCCAGCTCGTCGGGGGGCTGGAACACTGAAGCTTTCTTT. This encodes CASSSGGWNTEAFF. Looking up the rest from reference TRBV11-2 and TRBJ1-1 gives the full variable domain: EAGVAQSPRYKIIEKRQSVAFWCNPISGHATLYWYQQILGQGPKLLIQFQNNGVVDDSQLPKDRFSAERLKGVDSTLKIQPAKLEDSAVYLCASSSGGWNTEAFFGQGTRLTVV.

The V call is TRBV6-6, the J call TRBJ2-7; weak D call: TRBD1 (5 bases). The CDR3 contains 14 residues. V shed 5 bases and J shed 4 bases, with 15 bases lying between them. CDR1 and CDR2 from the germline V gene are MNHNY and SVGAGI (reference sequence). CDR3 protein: CASSNPPGIYEQYF. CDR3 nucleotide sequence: TGTGCCAGCAGTAACCCCCCAGGGATATACGAGCAGTACTTC.

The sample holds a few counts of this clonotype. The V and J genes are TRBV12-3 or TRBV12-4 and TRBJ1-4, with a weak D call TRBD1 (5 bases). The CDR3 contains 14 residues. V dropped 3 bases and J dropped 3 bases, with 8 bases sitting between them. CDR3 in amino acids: CASSLEGPNEKLFF. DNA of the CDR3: TGTGCCAGCAGTTTGGAGGGGCCTAATGAAAAACTGTTTTTT.

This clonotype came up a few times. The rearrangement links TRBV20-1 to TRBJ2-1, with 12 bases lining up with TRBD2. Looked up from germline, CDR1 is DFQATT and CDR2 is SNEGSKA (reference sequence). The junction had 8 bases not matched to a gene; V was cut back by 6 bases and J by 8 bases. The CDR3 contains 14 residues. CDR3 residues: CSAGGLAGWDEQFF. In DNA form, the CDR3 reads TGCAGTGCCGGTGGACTAGCGGGGTGGGATGAGCAGTTCTTC.

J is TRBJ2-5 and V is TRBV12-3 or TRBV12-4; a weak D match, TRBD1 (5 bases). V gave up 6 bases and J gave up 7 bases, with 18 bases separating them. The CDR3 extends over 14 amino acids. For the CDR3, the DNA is TGTGCCAGCAGAGAAACAGGAGAGTGGGGGACCCAGTACTTC. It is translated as CASRETGEWGTQYF.

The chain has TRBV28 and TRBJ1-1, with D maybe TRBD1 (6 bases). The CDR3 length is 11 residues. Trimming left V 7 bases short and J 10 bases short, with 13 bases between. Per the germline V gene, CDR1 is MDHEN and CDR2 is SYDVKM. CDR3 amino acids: CASKIQGVAFF. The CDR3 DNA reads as TGTGCCAGCAAGATACAGGGAGTAGCTTTCTTT.

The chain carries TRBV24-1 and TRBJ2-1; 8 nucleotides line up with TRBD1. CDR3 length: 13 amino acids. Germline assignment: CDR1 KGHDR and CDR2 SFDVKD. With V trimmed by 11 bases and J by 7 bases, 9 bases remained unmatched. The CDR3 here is CAKDREKRNEQFF. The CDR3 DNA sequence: TGTGCCAAGGACAGGGAAAAGAGGAATGAGCAGTTCTTC.

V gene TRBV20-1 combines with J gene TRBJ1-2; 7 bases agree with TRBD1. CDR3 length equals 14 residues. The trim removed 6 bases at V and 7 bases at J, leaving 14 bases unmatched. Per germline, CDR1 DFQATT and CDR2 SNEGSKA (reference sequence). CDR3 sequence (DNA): TGCAGTGCGAATACACGGGACAGCGGGTCTGGCTACACCTTC. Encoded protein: CSANTRDSGSGYTF.

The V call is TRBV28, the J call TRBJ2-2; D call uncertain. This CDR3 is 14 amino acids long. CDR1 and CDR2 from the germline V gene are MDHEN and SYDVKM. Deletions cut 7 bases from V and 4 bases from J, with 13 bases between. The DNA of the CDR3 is TGTGCCAGCATCCCGGAAAGGGTCACCGGGGAGCTGTTTTTT. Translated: CASIPERVTGELFF.

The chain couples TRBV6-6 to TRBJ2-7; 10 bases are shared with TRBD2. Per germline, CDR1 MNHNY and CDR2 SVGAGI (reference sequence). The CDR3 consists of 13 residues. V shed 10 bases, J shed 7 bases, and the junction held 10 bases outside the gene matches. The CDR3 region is CATTSGIDNEQYF. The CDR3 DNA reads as TGTGCCACCACTAGCGGGATAGACAATGAGCAGTACTTC.

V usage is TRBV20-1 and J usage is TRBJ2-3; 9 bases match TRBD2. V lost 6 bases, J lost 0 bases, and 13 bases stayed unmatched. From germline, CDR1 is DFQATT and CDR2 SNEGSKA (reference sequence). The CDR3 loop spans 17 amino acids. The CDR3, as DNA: TGCAGTGCGACGGGGGGTAGCGGGAGTACTAGCACAGATACGCAGTATTTT. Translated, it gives CSATGGSGSTSTDTQYF.

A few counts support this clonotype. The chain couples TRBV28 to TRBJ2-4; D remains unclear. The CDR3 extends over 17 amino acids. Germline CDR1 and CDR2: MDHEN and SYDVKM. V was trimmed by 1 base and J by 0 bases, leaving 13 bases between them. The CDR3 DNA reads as TGTGCCAGCAGTTTATACCAGAAGAGGTTAGCCAAAAACATTCAGTACTTC. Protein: CASSLYQKRLAKNIQYF.

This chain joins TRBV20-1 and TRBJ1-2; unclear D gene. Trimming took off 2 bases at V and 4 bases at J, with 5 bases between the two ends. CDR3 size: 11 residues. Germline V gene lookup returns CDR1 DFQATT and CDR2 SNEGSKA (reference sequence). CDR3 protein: CSARRIYGYTF. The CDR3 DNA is TGCAGTGCTAGACGGATCTATGGCTACACCTTC.

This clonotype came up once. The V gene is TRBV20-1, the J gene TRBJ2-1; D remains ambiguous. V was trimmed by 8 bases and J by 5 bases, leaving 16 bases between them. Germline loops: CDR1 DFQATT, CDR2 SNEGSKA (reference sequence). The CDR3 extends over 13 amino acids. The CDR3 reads CSTSRQGNNEQFF. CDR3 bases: TGCAGTACCAGTAGACAAGGCAACAATGAGCAGTTCTTC.

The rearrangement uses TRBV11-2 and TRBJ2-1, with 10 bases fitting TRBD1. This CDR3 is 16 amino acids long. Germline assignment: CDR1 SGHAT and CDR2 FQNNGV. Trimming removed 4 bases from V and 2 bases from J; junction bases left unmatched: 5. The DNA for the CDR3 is TGTGCCAGCAGCTCGGGACAGGGGAGCGCCTACAATGAGCAGTTCTTC. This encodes CASSSGQGSAYNEQFF.